Presented here are 18 T cell receptor beta chains from one specimen sequenced in a study of preoperative IRX-2 immunotherapy in early breast cancer. Treatment meaning: preoperative locoregional IRX-2 cytokine immunotherapy. Here immunoSEQ multiplex PCR was the method, and the copy in TCRdb shows in-frame clones only, minus some. The table records about 98,000 clones, about nine tenths of them present only once. Source: tumor tissue, taken after IRX-2 immunotherapy. Receptors originate from a human donor with breast cancer.

The V gene is TRBV6-8, the J gene TRBJ2-7; 7 bases align to TRBD2. CDR1 is MNHGY, CDR2 SAAAGT, per germline. V gave up 7 bases and J gave up 5 bases; unmatched junction bases: 14. There are 15 residues in the CDR3. The CDR3 coding sequence is TGTGCCAGCACCTCTGCCAAGACGGGAGGCCACGAGCAGTACTTC. Protein: CASTSAKTGGHEQYF.

The chain carries TRBV6-8 and TRBJ1-3; D is undetermined. Germline V gene lookup returns CDR1 MNHGY and CDR2 SAAAGT. The CDR3 length is 13 residues. V lost 7 bases and J 0 bases, leaving 7 bases between the germline ends. The CDR3 reads CASNLHSGNTIYF. The CDR3 DNA follows: TGTGCCAGCAATCTCCACTCTGGAAACACCATATATTTT.

V and J are TRBV18 and TRBJ2-7, with TRBD1 identical over 7 bases. The germline CDR1 and CDR2 sequences are KGHSH and LQKENI. V was clipped by 4 bases and J by 6 bases; unmatched bases: 9. This CDR3 region has 14 residues. CDR3 bases: TGTGCCAGCTCACTTTGGGACAGTCTTGGCGAGCAGTACTTC. This gives the protein CASSLWDSLGEQYF.

The rearrangement links TRBV18 to TRBJ1-1; D is unclear. This CDR3 is built from 13 residues. V was cut by 2 bases and J by 0 bases, with 4 bases left in between. Germline-derived CDR1 and CDR2 are KGHSH and LQKENI. The CDR3 reads CASSPGVNTEAFF. In DNA, the CDR3 is TGTGCCAGCTCACCAGGGGTGAACACTGAAGCTTTCTTT.

This clone is medium-sized (0.01 to 0.1%) in the sample. Mismatch with germline at one junction end may stem from a read error. This chain connects TRBV6-8 to TRBJ1-4; 10 nucleotides align to TRBD1. Looked up from germline, CDR1 is MNHGY and CDR2 is SAAAGT. The CDR3 has 14 residues. CDR3 in amino acids: CAISSTGGREKLFF. In nucleotides, the CDR3 is TGTGCCATCAGTTCGACAGGGGGCAGGGAAAAACTGTTTTTT.

The rearrangement joins TRBV5-1 to TRBJ1-6, with 8 bases that match TRBD1. Germline V lookup: CDR1 SGHRS, CDR2 YFSETQ. V was clipped by 4 bases and J by 6 bases; unmatched bases: 9. The CDR3 sequence is 16 residues long. CDR3 in amino acids: CASSPMDRVGNSPLHF. The DNA for the CDR3 is TGCGCCAGCAGCCCGATGGACAGGGTGGGTAATTCACCCCTCCACTTT.

The chain has TRBV6-7 and TRBJ2-1; D is perhaps TRBD1 (5 bases). TRBV6-7 is classed as an ORF, of uncertain function. The CDR3 consists of 12 residues. Trimming pared 7 bases from V and 8 bases from J, leaving 12 bases between. CDR3 sequence: CASTALGHEQFF. For the CDR3, the DNA is TGTGCCAGCACCGCCCTGGGGCATGAGCAGTTCTTC.

The table lists this clone with a count of one. The chain combines TRBV6-8 with TRBJ1-2; 7 nucleotides line up with TRBD1. Per the germline V gene, CDR1 is MNHGY and CDR2 is SAAAGT. Trimming took 7 bases from V and 6 from J; bases not matched to a gene: 8. The CDR3 has 13 amino acids. For the CDR3, the DNA is TGTGCCAGCAAATTCACAGGGGCAAATGGCTACACCTTC. Translating it yields CASKFTGANGYTF.

V usage is TRBV5-1 and J usage is TRBJ2-5; 11 nucleotides line up with TRBD1. J lost 3 bases, V lost 7 bases, and 5 bases had no gene match. The germline V gene has CDR1 SGHRS and CDR2 YFSETQ. The CDR3 consists of 14 residues. CDR3 nucleotides: TGCGCCAGCCGGACAGGGGGCGAGGAAGAGACCCAGTACTTC. It yields the protein CASRTGGEEETQYF.

This clone appeared a single time. The gene calls are TRBV28 and TRBJ1-4; TRBD1 matches 10 bases. Trimming at V came to 5 bases and at J to 8 bases, leaving 11 bases not matched to a gene. CDR1 and CDR2 from the germline V gene are MDHEN and SYDVKM. The CDR3 is 16 residues long. The CDR3 region is CASSRDRGPPEEKLFF. The CDR3 coding sequence is TGTGCCAGCAGTCGGGACAGGGGCCCCCCGGAAGAAAAACTGTTTTTT.

CDR3 region: CATSSPGTGLEQYF. In DNA form, the CDR3 reads TGTGCCACCAGCAGTCCCGGAACGGGCCTCGAGCAGTACTTC. The chain couples TRBV15 to TRBJ2-7; D gene unclear. The germline gives CDR1 LNHNV, CDR2 YYDKDF (reference sequence). The ends were cut back, 3 bases at V and 6 bases at J, with 15 bases in the middle. The CDR3 length is 14 residues.

The rearrangement links TRBV18 to TRBJ2-1; 10 bases line up with TRBD2. Germline V gene sequence: CDR1 KGHSH, CDR2 LQKENI. V was clipped by 9 bases and J by 7 bases; unmatched bases: 12. The CDR3 contains 15 residues. The CDR3 is CASLKLAGVANEQFF. The CDR3 DNA reads TGTGCCAGTCTGAAGCTAGCGGGAGTAGCAAATGAGCAGTTCTTC.

The V and J genes are TRBV6-8 and TRBJ1-6; D is undetermined. The CDR3 runs to 12 residues. Germline V CDR1 and CDR2: MNHGY, SAAAGT. V lost 3 bases, J lost 7 bases, and 4 bases lay in between. The CDR3 here is CASSYRNSPLHF. The CDR3 bases are TGTGCCAGCAGTTATCGGAATTCACCCCTCCACTTT.

There are a few counts of this clone. The genes are TRBV15 and TRBJ1-5; D possibly corresponds to TRBD1 (5 bases). This CDR3 has 15 amino acids. Trimming shortened V by 0 bases and J by 6 bases, and 12 bases separated the two germline ends. CDR1 and CDR2 from the germline V gene are LNHNV and YYDKDF (reference sequence). The CDR3 loop is CATSRDPGIGQPQHF. In nucleotides, the CDR3 is TGTGCCACCAGCAGAGATCCAGGGATAGGTCAGCCCCAGCATTTT.

This clone appeared once. The CDR3 loop reads CASDKARDGYTF. The CDR3 nucleotides are TGTGCCAGCGATAAGGCTCGGGACGGCTACACCTTC. The chain joins TRBV22-1 to TRBJ1-2. TRBV22-1 is assigned pseudogene status. The CDR3 consists of 12 residues.

The chain joins TRBV12-5 to TRBJ1-1; unclear D gene. The length of the CDR3 is 12 residues. Germline assignment: CDR1 LGHNT and CDR2 FRNRAP. CDR3: CASKLGGTEAFF. CDR3 bases: TGTGCCAGCAAACTAGGCGGCACTGAAGCTTTCTTT. Looking up the rest from reference TRBV12-5 and TRBJ1-1 gives the full variable domain: DARVTQTPRHKVTEMGQEVTMRCQPILGHNTVFWYRQTMMQGLELLAYFRNRAPLDDSGMPKDRFSAEMPDATLATLKIQPSEPRDSAVYFCASKLGGTEAFFGQGTRLTVV.

The V call is TRBV6-8, the J call TRBJ2-7; the D is unclear. The V gene lost 6 bases and the J gene lost 2 bases, with 11 bases spanning the gap. Germline CDR1 is MNHGY and CDR2 is SAAAGT. CDR3 length equals 13 residues. Here the CDR3 DNA reads TGTGCCAGCAGACCCCCGGGTCCCTACGAGCAGTACTTC. It yields the protein CASRPPGPYEQYF.

V is TRBV18 and J is TRBJ2-6, with TRBD2 as a possible D gene (5 bases). The V and J ends lost 0 bases and 0 bases respectively, with 6 bases between them. This CDR3 comprises 16 residues. Germline V gives CDR1 KGHSH, CDR2 LQKENI. The CDR3 loop reads CASSPPGSSGANVLTF. The CDR3 DNA sequence: TGTGCCAGCTCACCACCGGGGAGCTCTGGGGCCAACGTCCTGACTTTC.